Below are 6 T cell receptor beta chains sequenced from a single sample in a study of T cell repertoires in cytomegalovirus infection. TCRdb reanalysed the reads using MiXCR and keeps one entry per CDR3 protein. The sample has fewer than 550,000 distinct CDR3 sequences, roughly a third seen once; the top ten hold approximately 15%. Sequenced sample: PBMCs. The receptor source for this set is a human donor in good health (CMV status not recorded). Some clones in this sample may be carry-over from other donors' samples.

CDR3 coding DNA: TGTGCCAGCAGTAACGTACCCGACTATGGCTACACCTTC. It codes for CASSNVPDYGYTF. The gene calls are TRBV6-6 and TRBJ1-2; unclear D gene. The CDR3 covers 13 residues. V shed 5 bases and J shed 3 bases, with 10 bases lying between them. Germline-derived CDR1 and CDR2 are MNHNY and SVGAGI (reference sequence).

There are many counts of this clonotype. The chain joins TRBV19 to TRBJ2-6; D is perhaps TRBD2 (6 bases). The CDR3 has 18 amino acids. Germline-derived CDR1 and CDR2 are LNHDA and SQIVND (reference sequence). Trimming left V 5 bases short and J 0 bases short, with 17 bases between. CDR3 sequence (DNA): TGTGCCAGTAGTCCCGGGGCCTCAGCGGGCTCTGGGGCCAACGTCCTGACTTTC. Protein: CASSPGASAGSGANVLTF.

This clonotype was found once. It is likely a read error, because the conserved phenylalanine at the end of the CDR3 is missing. The J gene is TRBJ2-1, the V gene TRBV7-9, with 7 bases lining up with TRBD1. Germline CDR1 SEHNR, CDR2 FQNEAQ (reference sequence). This CDR3 spans 16 amino acids. V shed 4 bases and J 0 bases; nucleotides not matched to a gene: 6. The CDR3 is CASSSRTGISYNEQFL. In nucleotides, the CDR3 is TGTGCCAGCAGCTCCCGGACAGGAATCTCCTACAATGAGCAGTTCCTC.

This clonotype has only a few counts. V is TRBV6-8 and J is TRBJ1-2, with a weak D call TRBD1 (6 bases). The CDR3 runs 13 residues. Germline CDR1 MNHGY, CDR2 SAAAGT. V was cut by 0 bases and J by 8 bases, with 10 bases left in between. Here the CDR3 reads CASSYSAGEGYTF. The CDR3 nucleotides read TGTGCCAGCAGTTACTCGGCAGGGGAAGGCTACACCTTC.

The rearrangement joins TRBV27 to TRBJ2-3, with TRBD2 matching 11 bases. The germline CDR1 and CDR2 sequences are MNHEY and SMNVEV (reference sequence). CDR3 length equals 18 residues. Unmatched junction bases numbered 8, after V lost 1 base and J lost 2 bases. CDR3 loop: CASSLFPTSGAATDTQYF. The CDR3 region has the DNA TGTGCCAGCAGTTTATTTCCGACTAGCGGGGCCGCCACAGATACGCAGTATTTT.

Only a few counts were recorded for this clonotype. The chain is built from TRBV7-7 and TRBJ1-1, with D possibly TRBD1 on 6 matching bases. This CDR3 region has 17 residues. The germline gives CDR1 SSHAT, CDR2 FNYEAQ (reference sequence). Trimming stripped 0 bases from V and 1 base from J, with 15 bases between. The CDR3 sequence: CASSLAPGDRRNTEAFF. The CDR3 DNA follows: TGTGCCAGCAGCTTAGCGCCGGGAGACAGGAGGAACACTGAAGCTTTCTTT.